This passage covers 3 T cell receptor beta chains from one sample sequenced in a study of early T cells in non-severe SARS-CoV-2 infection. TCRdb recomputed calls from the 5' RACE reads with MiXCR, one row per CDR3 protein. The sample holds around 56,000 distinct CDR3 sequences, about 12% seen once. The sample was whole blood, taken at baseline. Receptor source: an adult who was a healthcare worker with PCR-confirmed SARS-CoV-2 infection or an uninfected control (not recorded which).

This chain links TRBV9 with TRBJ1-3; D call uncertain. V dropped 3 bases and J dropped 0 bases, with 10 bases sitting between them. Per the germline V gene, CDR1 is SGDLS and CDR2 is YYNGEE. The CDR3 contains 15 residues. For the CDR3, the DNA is TGTGCCAGCAGCGCCGCCGGTTTCTCTGGAAACACCATATATTTT. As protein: CASSAAGFSGNTIYF.

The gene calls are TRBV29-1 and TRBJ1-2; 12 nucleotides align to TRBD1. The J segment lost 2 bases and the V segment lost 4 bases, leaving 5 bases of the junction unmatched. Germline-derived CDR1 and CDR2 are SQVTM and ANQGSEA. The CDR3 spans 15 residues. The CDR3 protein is CSVVGTGGANYGYTF. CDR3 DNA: TGCAGCGTTGTTGGGACAGGGGGCGCCAACTATGGCTACACCTTC.

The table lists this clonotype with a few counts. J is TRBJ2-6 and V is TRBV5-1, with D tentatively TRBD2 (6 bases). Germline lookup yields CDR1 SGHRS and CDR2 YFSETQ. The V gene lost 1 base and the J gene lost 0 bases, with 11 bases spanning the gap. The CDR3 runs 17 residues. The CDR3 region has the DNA TGCGCCAGCAGCTTGATCCTGCGGGACTCTGGGGCCAACGTCCTGACTTTC. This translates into CASSLILRDSGANVLTF.